Sequencing of this T cell receptor (beta chain) was carried out in a study of blood T cell repertoires in COVID-19. This clone was seen only a few times. V was clipped by 0 bases and J by 5 bases, with 11 bases between them. The CDR3 totals 14 residues. Per germline, CDR1 SGDLS and CDR2 YYNGEE. It was during active infection that Seattle patients were enrolled and then longitudinally followed. Sequencing used immunoSEQ multiplex PCR; TCRdb keeps in-frame clones, though not all of them. The data show hundreds of thousands of clones, roughly 90% seen once. The chain combines TRBV9 with TRBJ1-1; D is perhaps TRBD1 (5 bases). Sequencing used peripheral blood. The sequence derives from a young man with COVID-19, enrolled during active disease. The CDR3 spells CASSVDRGVTEAFF. The CDR3 region has the DNA TGTGCCAGCAGCGTAGATCGGGGGGTGACTGAAGCTTTCTTT.